The source of this T cell receptor beta chain is a study of CD8 T cells in Susac syndrome. cDNA came from about 0.5 to 1 ug RNA primed by random hexamers. TCRdb reanalysed the immunoSEQ multiplex PCR reads using MiXCR and keeps one entry per CDR3 protein. This sample has about 90,000 distinct CDR3 sequences, with around 96% found just once. Per germline, CDR1 DFQATT and CDR2 SNEGSKA (reference sequence). V lost 5 bases, J lost 1 base, and 8 bases lay in between. The CDR3 totals 12 residues. The genes are TRBV20-1 and TRBJ1-1; D is possibly TRBD1 (5 bases). The sequenced sample was CD8+ T cells from PBMCs. This receptor was identified in a human donor with Susac syndrome. This CDR3 is CSAVRGNTEAFF. DNA for the CDR3: TGCAGTGCTGTTAGGGGGAACACTGAAGCTTTCTTT.